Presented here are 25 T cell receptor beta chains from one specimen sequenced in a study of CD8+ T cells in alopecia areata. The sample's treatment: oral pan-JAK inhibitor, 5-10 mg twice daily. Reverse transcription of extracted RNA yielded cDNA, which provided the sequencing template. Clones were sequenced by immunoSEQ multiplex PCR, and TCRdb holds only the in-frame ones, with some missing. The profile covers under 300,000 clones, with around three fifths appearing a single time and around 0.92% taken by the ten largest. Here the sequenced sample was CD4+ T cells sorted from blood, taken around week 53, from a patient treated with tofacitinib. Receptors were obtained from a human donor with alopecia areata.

The CDR3 bases are TGTGCCAGCAGTCTCGGGACCCTGAACGGGGAGCTGTTTTTT. Encoded protein: CASSLGTLNGELFF. This chain links TRBV27 with TRBJ2-2; TRBD1 or TRBD2 may be the D gene (5 bases each). Germline loops: CDR1 MNHEY, CDR2 SMNVEV (reference sequence). Trimming pared 5 bases from V and 7 bases from J, leaving 14 bases between. This CDR3 has 14 residues.

CDR3 DNA sequence: TGTGCCAGCAGCCTTTACAGGGAAATAGATGGCTACACCTTC. Its protein product is CASSLYREIDGYTF. The chain is built from TRBV2 and TRBJ1-2, with a possible D match to TRBD1 (6 bases). This CDR3 comprises 14 residues. Germline CDR1 reads SNHLY; CDR2 reads FYNNEI. V dropped 6 bases and J dropped 6 bases, with 17 bases sitting between them.

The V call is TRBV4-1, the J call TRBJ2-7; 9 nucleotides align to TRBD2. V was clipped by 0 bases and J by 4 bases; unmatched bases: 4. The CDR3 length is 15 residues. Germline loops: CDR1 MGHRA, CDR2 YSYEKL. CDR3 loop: CASSQEERGAYEQYF. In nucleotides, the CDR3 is TGCGCCAGCAGCCAAGAGGAGCGGGGGGCTTACGAGCAGTACTTC.

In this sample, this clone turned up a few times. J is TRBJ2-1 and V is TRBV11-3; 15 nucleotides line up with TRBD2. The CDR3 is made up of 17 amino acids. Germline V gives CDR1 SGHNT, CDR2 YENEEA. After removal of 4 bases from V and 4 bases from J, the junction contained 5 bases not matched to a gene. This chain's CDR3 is CASSSGTSGGSYNEQFF. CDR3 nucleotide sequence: TGTGCCAGCAGCTCTGGGACTAGCGGGGGGTCATACAATGAGCAGTTCTTC. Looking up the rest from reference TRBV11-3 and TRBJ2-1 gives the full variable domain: EAGVVQSPRYKIIEKKQPVAFWCNPISGHNTLYWYLQNLGQGPELLIRYENEEAVDDSQLPKDRFSAERLKGVDSTLKIQPAELGDSAVYLCASSSGTSGGSYNEQFFGPGTRLTVL.

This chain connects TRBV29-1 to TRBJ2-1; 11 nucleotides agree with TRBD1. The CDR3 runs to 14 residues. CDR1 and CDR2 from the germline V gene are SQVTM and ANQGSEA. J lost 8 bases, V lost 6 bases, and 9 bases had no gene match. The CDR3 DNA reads TGCAGCGTAGCCCGGGACAGGGGGTCCTATGAGCAGTTCTTC. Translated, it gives CSVARDRGSYEQFF.

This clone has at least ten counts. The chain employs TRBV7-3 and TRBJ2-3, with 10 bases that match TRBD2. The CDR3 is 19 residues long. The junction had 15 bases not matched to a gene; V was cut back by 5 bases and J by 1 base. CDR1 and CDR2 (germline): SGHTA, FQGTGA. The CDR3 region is CASSPKRLGLAGGTDTQYF. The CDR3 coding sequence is TGTGCCAGCAGCCCTAAAAGGCTGGGCCTAGCGGGGGGCACAGATACGCAGTATTTT.

CDR3 sequence: CASSLGRDTEAFF. The CDR3 DNA sequence: TGCGCCAGCAGCTTGGGACGGGACACTGAAGCTTTCTTT. V is TRBV5-1 and J is TRBJ1-1; no clear D. This CDR3 is built from 13 residues. Germline CDR1 SGHRS, CDR2 YFSETQ. V shed 0 bases and J shed 3 bases, with 6 bases lying between them.

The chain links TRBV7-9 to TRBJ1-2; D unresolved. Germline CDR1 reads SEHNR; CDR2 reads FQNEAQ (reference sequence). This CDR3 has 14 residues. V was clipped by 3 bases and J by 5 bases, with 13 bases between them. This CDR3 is CASSFPQVTYGYTF. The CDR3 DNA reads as TGTGCCAGCAGCTTTCCGCAGGTTACTTATGGCTACACCTTC.

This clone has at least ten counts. In DNA, the CDR3 is TGCGCCAGCAGCCACCGCGGACAGGGGACAGATACGCAGTATTTT. This sequence encodes CASSHRGQGTDTQYF. This chain links TRBV4-3 with TRBJ2-3; 9 positions agree with TRBD1. Germline V gene lookup returns CDR1 LGHNA and CDR2 YSLEER. J gave up 3 bases and V 3 bases, and 4 bases lay outside the gene matches. The CDR3 has 15 residues.

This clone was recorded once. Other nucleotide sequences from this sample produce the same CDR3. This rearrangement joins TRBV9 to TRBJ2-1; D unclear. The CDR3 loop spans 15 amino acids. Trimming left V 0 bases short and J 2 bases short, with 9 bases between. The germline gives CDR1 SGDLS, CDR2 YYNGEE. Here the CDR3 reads CASSVGGGAYNEQFF. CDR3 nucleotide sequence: TGTGCCAGCAGCGTAGGGGGTGGAGCCTACAATGAGCAGTTCTTC.

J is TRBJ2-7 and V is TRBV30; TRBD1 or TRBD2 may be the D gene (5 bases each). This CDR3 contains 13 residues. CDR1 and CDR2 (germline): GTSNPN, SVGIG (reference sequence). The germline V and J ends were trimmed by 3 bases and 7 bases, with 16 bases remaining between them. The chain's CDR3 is CAWSREGPTEQYF. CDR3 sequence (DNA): TGTGCCTGGAGCCGAGAGGGACCTACGGAGCAGTACTTC.

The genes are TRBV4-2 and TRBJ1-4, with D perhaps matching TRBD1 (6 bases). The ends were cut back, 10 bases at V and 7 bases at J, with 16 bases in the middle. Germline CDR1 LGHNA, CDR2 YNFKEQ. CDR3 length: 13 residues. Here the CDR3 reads CATRGARGEKLFF. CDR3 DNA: TGTGCCACCCGGGGGGCGAGGGGTGAAAAACTGTTTTTT.

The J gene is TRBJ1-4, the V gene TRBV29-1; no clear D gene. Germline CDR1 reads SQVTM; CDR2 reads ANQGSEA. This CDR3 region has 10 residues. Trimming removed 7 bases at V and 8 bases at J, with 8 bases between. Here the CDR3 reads CSAFREKLFF. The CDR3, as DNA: TGCAGCGCCTTTAGGGAAAAACTGTTTTTT.

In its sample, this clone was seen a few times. The CDR3 loop is CASSEGQVEETQYF. The CDR3 nucleotides are TGTGCCAGCAGTGAGGGACAGGTCGAGGAGACCCAGTACTTC. The V and J genes are TRBV25-1 and TRBJ2-5; TRBD1 agrees at 8 bases. The CDR3 consists of 14 residues. Unmatched junction bases numbered 5, after V lost 3 bases and J lost 5 bases. CDR1 MGHDK and CDR2 SYGVNS come from the germline V gene.

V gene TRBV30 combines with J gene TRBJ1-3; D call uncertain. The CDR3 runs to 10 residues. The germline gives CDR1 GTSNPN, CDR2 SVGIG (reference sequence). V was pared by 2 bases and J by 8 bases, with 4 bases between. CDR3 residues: CAWSIDTIYF. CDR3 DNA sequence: TGTGCCTGGAGTATAGACACCATATATTTT.

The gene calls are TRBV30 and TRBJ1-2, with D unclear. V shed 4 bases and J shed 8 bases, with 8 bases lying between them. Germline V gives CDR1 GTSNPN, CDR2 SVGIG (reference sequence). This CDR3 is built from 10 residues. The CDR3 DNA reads TGTGCCTGGAATAGTGGCGGCTACACCTTC. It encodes CAWNSGGYTF.

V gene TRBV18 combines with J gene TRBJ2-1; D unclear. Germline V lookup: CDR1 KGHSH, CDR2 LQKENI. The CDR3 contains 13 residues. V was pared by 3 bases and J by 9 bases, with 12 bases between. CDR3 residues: CASSPKSNTEQFF. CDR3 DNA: TGTGCCAGCTCACCGAAATCCAATACTGAGCAGTTCTTC.

The DNA of the CDR3 is TGTGCCAGCGGGACTAAACAAGAGACCCAGTACTTC. Residues: CASGTKQETQYF. V is TRBV18 and J is TRBJ2-5; 7 bases line up with TRBD2. Germline V gene data show CDR1 as KGHSH and CDR2 as LQKENI. The CDR3 runs 12 residues. Trimming took 8 bases from V and 2 from J; bases not matched to a gene: 2. The whole variable domain, filled in from reference TRBV18 and TRBJ2-5, reads NAGVMQNPRHLVRRRGQEARLRCSPMKGHSHVYWYRQLPEEGLKFMVYLQKENIIDESGMPKERFSAEFPKEGPSILRIQQVVRGDSAAYFCASGTKQETQYFGPGTRLLVL.

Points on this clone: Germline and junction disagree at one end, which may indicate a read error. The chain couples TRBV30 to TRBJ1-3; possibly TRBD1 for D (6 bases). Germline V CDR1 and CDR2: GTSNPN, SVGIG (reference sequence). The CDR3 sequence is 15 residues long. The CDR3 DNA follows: TGTGCCTGGGGTGTACAAGGGGGCTCTGGAAACACCATATATTTT. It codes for CAWGVQGGSGNTIYF.

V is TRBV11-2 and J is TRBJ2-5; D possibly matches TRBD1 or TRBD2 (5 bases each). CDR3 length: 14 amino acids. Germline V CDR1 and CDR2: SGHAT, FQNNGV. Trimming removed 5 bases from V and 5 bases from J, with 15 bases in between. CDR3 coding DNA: TGTGCCAGCAGCCCAGGGACCCGAGGGGAGACCCAGTACTTC. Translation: CASSPGTRGETQYF.

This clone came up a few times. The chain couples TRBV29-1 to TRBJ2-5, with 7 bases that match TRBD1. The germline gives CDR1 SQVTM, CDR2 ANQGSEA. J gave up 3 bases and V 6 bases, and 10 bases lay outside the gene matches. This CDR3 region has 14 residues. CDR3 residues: CSVLWDSLEETQYF. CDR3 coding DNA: TGCAGCGTACTTTGGGACAGCCTGGAAGAGACCCAGTACTTC.

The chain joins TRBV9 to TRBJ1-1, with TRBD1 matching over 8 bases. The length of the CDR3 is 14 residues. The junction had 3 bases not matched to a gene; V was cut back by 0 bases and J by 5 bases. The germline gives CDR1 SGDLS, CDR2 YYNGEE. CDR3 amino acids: CASSVEQGGTEAFF. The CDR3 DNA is TGTGCCAGCAGCGTAGAACAGGGGGGGACTGAAGCTTTCTTT.

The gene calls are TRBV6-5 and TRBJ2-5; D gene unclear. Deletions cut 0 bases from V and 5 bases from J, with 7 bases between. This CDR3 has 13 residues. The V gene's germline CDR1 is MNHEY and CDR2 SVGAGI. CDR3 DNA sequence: TGTGCCAGCAGTTACTCGGTTGCGGAGACCCAGTACTTC. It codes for CASSYSVAETQYF.

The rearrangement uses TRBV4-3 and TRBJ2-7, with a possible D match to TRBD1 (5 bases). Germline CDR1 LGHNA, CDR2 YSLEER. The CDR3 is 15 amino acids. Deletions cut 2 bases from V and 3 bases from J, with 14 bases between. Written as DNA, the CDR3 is TGCGCCAGCAGCCAAAGTTGGGGCTTGATCTACGAGCAGTACTTC. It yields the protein CASSQSWGLIYEQYF.

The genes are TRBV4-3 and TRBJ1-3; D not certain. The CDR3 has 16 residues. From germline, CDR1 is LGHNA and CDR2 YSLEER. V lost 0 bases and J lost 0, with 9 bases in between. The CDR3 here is CASSQDRGISGNTIYF. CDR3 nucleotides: TGCGCCAGCAGCCAAGATCGCGGCATCTCTGGAAACACCATATATTTT.